These 22 T cell receptor beta chains were all obtained from the same sample, sequenced in a study of long-term antiretroviral therapy in people with HIV. Assay version v3.0 of immunoSEQ was used, and it was run at survey level. Method: immunoSEQ multiplex PCR; TCRdb's copy keeps in-frame clones and lacks some. The table lists tens of thousands of clones, around 84% of them singletons, with 4.5% to 7% in the top ten. The source material was unsorted PBMCs, sampled 0.2 years after starting antiretroviral therapy. These receptors originate from a woman aged 25 to 39 with HIV.

The rearrangement links TRBV18 to TRBJ1-2; TRBD1 matches 7 bases. The germline gives CDR1 KGHSH, CDR2 LQKENI. The ends lost 6 bases at V and 8 bases at J; junction bases unmatched: 12. CDR3 size: 14 residues. For the CDR3, the DNA is TGTGCCAGCTCTAACACAGGGGAAGCTTTCGGCTACACCTTC. The encoded protein is CASSNTGEAFGYTF. Full variable domain (missing parts from reference TRBV18 and TRBJ1-2): NAGVMQNPRHLVRRRGQEARLRCSPMKGHSHVYWYRQLPEEGLKFMVYLQKENIIDESGMPKERFSAEFPKEGPSILRIQQVVRGDSAAYFCASSNTGEAFGYTFGSGTRLTVV.

This chain connects TRBV6-1 to TRBJ2-7, with 10 bases fitting TRBD2. The CDR3 contains 14 residues. Germline-derived CDR1 and CDR2 are MNHNS and SASEGT. J was trimmed by 3 bases and V by 7 bases; bases with no gene match: 6. CDR3 protein: CASTVAGGYYEQYV. In DNA, the CDR3 is TGTGCCAGCACGGTAGCGGGGGGTTACTACGAGCAGTACGTC.

The V and J genes are TRBV30 and TRBJ1-5; 12 bases agree with TRBD1. The germline V gene encodes CDR1 GTSNPN and CDR2 SVGIG (reference sequence). V was clipped by 1 base and J by 6 bases; unmatched bases: 19. The CDR3 extends over 20 amino acids. CDR3 sequence (DNA): TGTGCCTGGAGTGACCTCCCCGGTAGAGGGACAGGGGGCTTTAGTCAGCCCCAGCATTTT. Encoded protein: CAWSDLPGRGTGGFSQPQHF.

This clone appeared a few times. The rearrangement links TRBV9 to TRBJ2-2; the match to TRBD1 covers 8 bases. The germline gives CDR1 SGDLS, CDR2 YYNGEE. The V and J ends lost 0 bases and 6 bases, in that order; junction bases with no gene match: 7. This CDR3 spans 16 amino acids. This CDR3 is CASSVGQGYRSGELFF. CDR3 sequence (DNA): TGTGCCAGCAGCGTAGGACAGGGGTATAGGTCCGGGGAGCTGTTTTTT.

V and J are TRBV27 and TRBJ2-1, with 9 positions matching TRBD1. Germline CDR1 reads MNHEY; CDR2 reads SMNVEV (reference sequence). After removal of 6 bases from V and 1 base from J, the junction contained 1 base not matched to a gene. CDR3 length: 14 residues. CDR3 protein: CASRTGGSYNEQFF. In DNA, the CDR3 is TGTGCCAGCAGGACAGGGGGTTCCTACAATGAGCAGTTCTTC.

This chain links TRBV2 with TRBJ1-2; D is uncertain. The CDR3 length is 12 residues. Germline CDR1 SNHLY, CDR2 FYNNEI. The V end was cut by 4 bases, the J end by 5 bases, with 8 bases between. The CDR3 DNA sequence: TGTGCCAGCAGTGGGCAGAAATATGGCTACACCTTC. This encodes CASSGQKYGYTF. Supplemented by reference TRBV2 and TRBJ1-2, the full variable domain reads EPEVTQTPSHQVTQMGQEVILRCVPISNHLYFYWYRQILGQKVEFLVSFYNNEISEKSEIFDDQFSVERPDGSNFTLKIRSTKLEDSAMYFCASSGQKYGYTFGSGTRLTVV.

The chain has TRBV30 and TRBJ1-1; 10 bases fit TRBD1. Germline CDR1 is GTSNPN and CDR2 is SVGIG (reference sequence). The CDR3 is 15 residues long. Trimming removed 4 bases from V and 8 bases from J; junction bases left unmatched: 13. As DNA, the CDR3 is TGTGCCTGGACCGAAGTCATTGGGACAGGGGAGGAAGCTTTCTTT. Protein: CAWTEVIGTGEEAFF.

The chain employs TRBV6-1 and TRBJ2-7; D is perhaps TRBD2 (7 bases). From germline, CDR1 is MNHNS and CDR2 SASEGT. This CDR3 comprises 13 residues. The ends were cut back, 6 bases at V and 5 bases at J, with 14 bases in the middle. The CDR3 loop reads CASRRGGADEQYV. Here the CDR3 DNA reads TGTGCCAGCAGGAGGGGGGGCGCCGACGAGCAGTACGTC.

The chain uses TRBV28 and TRBJ2-3; D is unresolved. Germline CDR1 is MDHEN and CDR2 is SYDVKM. This CDR3 has 12 amino acids. V gave up 3 bases and J gave up 4 bases, with 5 bases separating them. CDR3 bases: TGTGCCAGCAGTTTGGGATCAGATACGCAGTATTTT. Its protein is CASSLGSDTQYF. The variable domain in full, completed from reference TRBV28 and TRBJ2-3, reads DVKVTQSSRYLVKRTGEKVFLECVQDMDHENMFWYRQDPGLGLRLIYFSYDVKMKEKGDIPEGYSVSREKKERFSLILESASTNQTSMYLCASSLGSDTQYFGPGTRLTVL.

V is TRBV5-6 and J is TRBJ2-1, with D unclear. Germline V lookup: CDR1 SGHDT, CDR2 YYEEEE. V lost 1 base to trimming and J lost 7 bases, with 9 bases between them. CDR3 length: 13 residues. Here the CDR3 reads CASSLLRVNEQFF. DNA for the CDR3: TGTGCCAGCAGCTTGCTTCGGGTTAATGAGCAGTTCTTC.

V gene TRBV28 combines with J gene TRBJ1-2, with D perhaps matching TRBD1 (6 bases). The ends were cut back, 8 bases at V and 5 bases at J, with 18 bases in the middle. This CDR3 comprises 14 residues. CDR1 is MDHEN and CDR2 is SYDVKM in the germline V gene. The CDR3 is CASERSPGAYGYTF. The CDR3 nucleotides read TGTGCCAGCGAAAGATCGCCGGGGGCTTATGGCTACACCTTC.

The chain couples TRBV6-5 to TRBJ2-7; D is perhaps TRBD2 (5 bases). Germline lookup yields CDR1 MNHEY and CDR2 SVGAGI. The ends were cut back, 6 bases at V and 5 bases at J, with 11 bases in the middle. The CDR3 consists of 12 residues. The DNA of the CDR3 is TGTGCCAGCAGCCCCGCCGGGAACGAGCAGTACTTC. This encodes CASSPAGNEQYF.

CDR3 bases: TGCGCCAGCAGCTTGGGACTAGGAGGAAACACCATATATTTT. Amino acids: CASSLGLGGNTIYF. The rearrangement joins TRBV5-1 to TRBJ1-3; D not resolved. CDR1 is SGHRS and CDR2 is YFSETQ in the germline V gene. The V end was cut by 0 bases, the J end by 4 bases, with 8 bases between. The CDR3 contains 14 residues.

This clone has a single count. This chain links TRBV10-3 with TRBJ1-1; D unresolved. Germline lookup yields CDR1 ENHRY and CDR2 SYGVKD. Trimming cost V 10 bases and J 0 bases, with 9 bases left between them. The CDR3 runs to 12 residues. The CDR3 region is CATYSLNTEAFF. As DNA, the CDR3 is TGTGCCACCTACTCCCTGAACACTGAAGCTTTCTTT.

The chain combines TRBV5-6 with TRBJ1-5, with unresolved D. Germline V gene data show CDR1 as SGHDT and CDR2 as YYEEEE. The CDR3 has 13 residues. Trimming left V 2 bases short and J 4 bases short, with 7 bases between. CDR3 protein: CASSFGPNQPQHF. CDR3 sequence (DNA): TGTGCCAGCAGCTTCGGTCCGAATCAGCCCCAGCATTTT.

This clone is a singleton in its sample. This rearrangement joins TRBV29-1 to TRBJ1-2; D unresolved. Trimming removed 0 bases from V and 7 bases from J, with 9 bases in between. Looked up from germline, CDR1 is SQVTM and CDR2 is ANQGSEA. This CDR3 is built from 12 residues. The CDR3 nucleotides read TGCAGCGTTGAAGATGCATTTGGTGGCTACACCTTC. Residues: CSVEDAFGGYTF.

In regard to this clone: An end of the junction does not agree with germline; a read error may underlie this. The V and J genes are TRBV13 and TRBJ2-3, with D perhaps matching TRBD2 (7 bases). The germline CDR1 and CDR2 sequences are PRHDT and FYEKMQ (reference sequence). The CDR3 totals 17 residues. The CDR3 sequence: CASSLGGGPGYTDTQYF. In DNA form, the CDR3 reads TGTGCCAGCAGCCTAGGCGGGGGCCCAGGGTACACAGATACGCAGTATTTT.

This clone was seen a few times. The rearrangement joins TRBV7-2 to TRBJ1-2; maybe TRBD1 (6 bases). V was shortened by 5 bases and J by 4 bases, with 20 bases between the two germline ends. This CDR3 is 16 amino acids long. Germline CDR1 and CDR2: SGHTA and FQGNSA. Written as DNA, the CDR3 is TGTGCCAGCAGCGCATGGGGGGCGAACCCGAGCTATGGCTACACCTTC. Protein sequence: CASSAWGANPSYGYTF.

The CDR3 sequence is CASSQVPGAIGELFF. In DNA form, the CDR3 reads TGCGCCAGCAGCCAAGTCCCGGGGGCTATCGGGGAGCTGTTTTTT. This chain uses TRBV4-1 with TRBJ2-2; D tentatively reads TRBD1 or TRBD2 (6 bases each). The CDR3 extends over 15 amino acids. Trimming cost V 1 base and J 7 bases, with 13 bases left between them. The germline V gene has CDR1 MGHRA and CDR2 YSYEKL.

This chain uses TRBV14 with TRBJ2-7; 11 bases agree with TRBD2. The CDR3 spans 15 residues. The germline CDR1 and CDR2 sequences are SGHDN and FVKESK. V gave up 5 bases and J gave up 2 bases; unmatched junction bases: 5. For the CDR3, the DNA is TGTGCCAGCAGCTTAAGACTAGCGGGGACCTACGAGCAGTACTTC. Translated: CASSLRLAGTYEQYF.

The rearrangement links TRBV9 to TRBJ2-3; possible D gene TRBD2, 6 bases. The length of the CDR3 is 18 residues. V was cut by 3 bases and J by 1 base, with 21 bases left in between. Germline CDR1 is SGDLS and CDR2 is YYNGEE. This CDR3 reads CASSAPSDAGRRTDTQYF. The CDR3 DNA reads TGTGCCAGCAGCGCCCCGTCGGATGCGGGGCGGCGCACAGATACGCAGTATTTT.

The chain couples TRBV6-4 to TRBJ2-2, with no clear D. The V and J ends lost 4 bases and 4 bases respectively, with 10 bases between them. The CDR3 is 14 residues long. Germline CDR1 and CDR2: MRHNA and SNTAGT. CDR3 coding DNA: TGTGCCAGCAGTGCTGACCCAACCACCGGGGAGCTGTTTTTT. It is translated as CASSADPTTGELFF.